This paragraph reports one TCR beta chain. This sample is part of a study of prognosis after radiotherapy for stage I lung cancer. This CDR3 has 15 amino acids. From germline, CDR1 is SGHKS and CDR2 YYEKEE (reference sequence). Between the trimmed V and J ends, which lost 4 bases and 5 bases, there was a span of 18 bases. From genomic DNA, TCR beta CDR3 was amplified by two-round multiplex PCR. Primers specific to each TRBV and TRBJ gene were used in first-round PCR. TCRdb used MiXCR to reprocess the multiplex PCR reads, holding one entry per CDR3 protein. The sample yields about 59,000 distinct CDR3 sequences, about a quarter seen once.

The source material was PBMCs, sampled before or after stereotactic body radiation therapy (not recorded which). The clonotype comes from a donor of 50 years or more with non-small cell lung cancer. The chain has TRBV5-5 and TRBJ2-5; D is possibly TRBD1 or TRBD2 (5 bases each). CDR3 nucleotide sequence: TGTGCCAGCAGCCCAGCCGGGACCTCTGGGGAGACCCAGTACTTC. It encodes CASSPAGTSGETQYF.